The rows below give T cell receptor beta chains drawn from one sample of a study of monozygotic twins with inflammatory bowel disease. TCRdb re-analyzed the 5' RACE reads; it lists each CDR3 protein once, without DNA. The sample features over 120,000 distinct CDR3 sequences, with about 1.2% in its top ten. Sequenced sample: blood. The origin of the receptors is a human donor with ulcerative colitis or Crohn's disease, or a healthy co-twin of an affected twin (not recorded which). Each CDR3 is given with its conserved first and last residue. Each record gives: V gene, J gene, CDR3 protein.

TRBV9	TRBJ2-1	CASSVVGWGTSSYNEQFF
TRBV28	TRBJ2-5	CASGSGETQYF
TRBV20-1	TRBJ1-5	CSAADRVQPQHF
TRBV11-1	TRBJ1-2	CASSLGQRLAYTF
TRBV12-3/TRBV12-4	TRBJ2-1	CASSPLEGSSYNEQFF
TRBV7-2	TRBJ2-5	CASSPLAGAEETQYF
TRBV20-1	TRBJ2-3	CSARVSIRTSVEDTQYF
TRBV19	TRBJ1-1	CASSARTGAEAFF
TRBV7-3	TRBJ1-1	CASSTTGGTTEAFF
TRBV24-1	TRBJ2-3	CATSDLKKRDKGTTDTQYF
TRBV7-2	TRBJ1-6	CASSLWGQTNSPLHF
TRBV20-1	TRBJ2-3	CSAPPPVAGAAQYF
TRBV12-3/TRBV12-4	TRBJ2-2	CASSLEVGGVNTGELFF
TRBV20-1	TRBJ2-2	CSARTSGGAGELFF
TRBV6-4	TRBJ2-1	CASSVGGRASGEQFF
TRBV29-1	TRBJ1-4	CSVDYNEKLFF
TRBV6-5	TRBJ2-7	CASSYGRVNYEQYF
TRBV20-1	TRBJ1-1	CSAGTGRNTEAFF
TRBV4-3	TRBJ2-3	CASSQDSTRTDTQYF
TRBV24-1	TRBJ2-1	CATSVSGSYNEQFF
TRBV24-1	TRBJ1-1	CATSDHRGLDTEAFF
TRBV5-5	TRBJ1-2	CASSLVESYTF
TRBV29-1	TRBJ2-4	CSVVQLAKNIQYF
TRBV24-1	TRBJ1-1	CATSDPPRMGEPWGTEAFF
TRBV12-3/TRBV12-4	TRBJ1-4	CASSRGGQGDEKLFF
TRBV28	TRBJ2-2	CASSFSRLAGATGELFF
TRBV5-1	TRBJ2-1	CASSLVPTSGTYNEQFF
TRBV7-6	TRBJ2-3	CASSLAVGRYTDTQYF
TRBV27	TRBJ2-1	CASSLTPGQAYNEQFF
TRBV24-1	TRBJ2-3	CATSDRAGTGTDTQYF
TRBV7-9	TRBJ2-2	CASSLTVGTTGELFF
TRBV12-3/TRBV12-4	TRBJ1-4	CASSFMRGGEKLFF
TRBV28	TRBJ2-7	CASRPGTAAREQYF